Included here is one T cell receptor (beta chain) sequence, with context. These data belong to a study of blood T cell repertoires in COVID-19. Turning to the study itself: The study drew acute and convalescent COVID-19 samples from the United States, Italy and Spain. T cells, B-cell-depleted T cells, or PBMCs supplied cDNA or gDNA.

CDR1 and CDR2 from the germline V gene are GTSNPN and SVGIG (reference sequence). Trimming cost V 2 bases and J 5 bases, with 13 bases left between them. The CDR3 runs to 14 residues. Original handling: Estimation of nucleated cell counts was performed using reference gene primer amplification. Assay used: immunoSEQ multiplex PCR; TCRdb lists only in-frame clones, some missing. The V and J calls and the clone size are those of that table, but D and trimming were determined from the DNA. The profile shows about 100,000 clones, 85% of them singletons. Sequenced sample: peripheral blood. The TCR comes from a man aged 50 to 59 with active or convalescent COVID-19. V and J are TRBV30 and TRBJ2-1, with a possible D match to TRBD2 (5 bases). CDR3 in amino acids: CAWSILVGDNEQFF. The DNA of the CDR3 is TGTGCCTGGAGTATACTAGTGGGAGACAATGAGCAGTTCTTC.